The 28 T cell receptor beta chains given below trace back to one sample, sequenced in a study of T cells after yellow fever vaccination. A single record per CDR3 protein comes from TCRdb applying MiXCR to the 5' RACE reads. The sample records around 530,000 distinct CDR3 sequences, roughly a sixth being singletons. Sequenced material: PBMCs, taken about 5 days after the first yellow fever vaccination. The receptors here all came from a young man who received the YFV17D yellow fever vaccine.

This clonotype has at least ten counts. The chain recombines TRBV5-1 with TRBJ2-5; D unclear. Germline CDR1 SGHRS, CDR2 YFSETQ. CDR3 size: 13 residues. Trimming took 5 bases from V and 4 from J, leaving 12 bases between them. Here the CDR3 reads CASSFTSPETQYF. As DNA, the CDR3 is TGCGCCAGCAGTTTCACTTCGCCAGAGACCCAGTACTTC.

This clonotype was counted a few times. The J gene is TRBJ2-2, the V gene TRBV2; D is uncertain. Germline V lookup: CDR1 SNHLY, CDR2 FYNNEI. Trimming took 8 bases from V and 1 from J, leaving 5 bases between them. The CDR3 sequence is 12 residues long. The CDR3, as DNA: TGTGCCAGCTGTGGGAACACCGGGGAGCTGTTTTTT. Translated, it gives CASCGNTGELFF. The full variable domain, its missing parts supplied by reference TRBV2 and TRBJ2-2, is EPEVTQTPSHQVTQMGQEVILRCVPISNHLYFYWYRQILGQKVEFLVSFYNNEISEKSEIFDDQFSVERPDGSNFTLKIRSTKLEDSAMYFCASCGNTGELFFGEGSRLTVL.

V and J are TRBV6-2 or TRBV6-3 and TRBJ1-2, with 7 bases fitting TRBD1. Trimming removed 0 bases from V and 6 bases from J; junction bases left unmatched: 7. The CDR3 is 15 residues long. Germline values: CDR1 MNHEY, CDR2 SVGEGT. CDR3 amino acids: CASSYSTRGKDGYTF. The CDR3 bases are TGTGCCAGCAGTTACTCTACCAGGGGGAAGGATGGCTACACCTTC.

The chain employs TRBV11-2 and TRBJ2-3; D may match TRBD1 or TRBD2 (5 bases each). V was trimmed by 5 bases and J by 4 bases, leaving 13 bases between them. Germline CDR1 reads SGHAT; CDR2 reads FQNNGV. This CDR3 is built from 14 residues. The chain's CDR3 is CASSAGTRPDTQYF. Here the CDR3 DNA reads TGTGCCAGCAGCGCCGGGACGAGACCAGATACGCAGTATTTT.

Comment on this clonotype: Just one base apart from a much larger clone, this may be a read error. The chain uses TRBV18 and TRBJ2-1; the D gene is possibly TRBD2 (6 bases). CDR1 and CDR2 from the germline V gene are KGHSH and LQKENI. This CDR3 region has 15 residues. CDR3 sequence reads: CASSPPDKDYNEQSF. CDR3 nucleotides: TGTGCCAGCTCACCACCAGACAAGGACTACAATGAGCAGTCCTTC.

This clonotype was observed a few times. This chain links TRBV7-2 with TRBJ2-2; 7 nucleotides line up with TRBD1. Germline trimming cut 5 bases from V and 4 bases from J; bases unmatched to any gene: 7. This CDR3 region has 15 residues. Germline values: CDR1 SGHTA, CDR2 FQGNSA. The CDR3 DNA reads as TGTGCCAGCAGCCTCAGGGGGTCTGTCACCGGGGAGCTGTTTTTT. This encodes CASSLRGSVTGELFF.

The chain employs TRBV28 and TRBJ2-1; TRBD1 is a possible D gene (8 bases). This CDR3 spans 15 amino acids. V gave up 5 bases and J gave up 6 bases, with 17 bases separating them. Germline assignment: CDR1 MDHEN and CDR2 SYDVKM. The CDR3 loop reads CASSTNRGGSNEQFF. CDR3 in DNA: TGTGCCAGCAGTACAAACAGGGGGGGTAGCAATGAGCAGTTCTTC. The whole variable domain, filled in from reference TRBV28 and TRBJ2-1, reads DVKVTQSSRYLVKRTGEKVFLECVQDMDHENMFWYRQDPGLGLRLIYFSYDVKMKEKGDIPEGYSVSREKKERFSLILESASTNQTSMYLCASSTNRGGSNEQFFGPGTRLTVL.

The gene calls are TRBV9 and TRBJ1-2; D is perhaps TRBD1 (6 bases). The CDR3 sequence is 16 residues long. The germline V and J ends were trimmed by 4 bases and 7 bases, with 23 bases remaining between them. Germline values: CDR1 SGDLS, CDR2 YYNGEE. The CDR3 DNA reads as TGTGCCAGCAGCCCCGATTGGGGGGGGGCGGATCTTGGCTACACCTTC. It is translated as CASSPDWGGADLGYTF.

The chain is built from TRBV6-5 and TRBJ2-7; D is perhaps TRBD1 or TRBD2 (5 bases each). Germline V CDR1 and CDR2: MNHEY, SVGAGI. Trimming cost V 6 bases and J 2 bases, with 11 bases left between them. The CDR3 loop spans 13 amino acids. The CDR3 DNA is TGTGCCAGCAGCTTATGGGGGACCTACGAGCAGTACGTC. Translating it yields CASSLWGTYEQYV.

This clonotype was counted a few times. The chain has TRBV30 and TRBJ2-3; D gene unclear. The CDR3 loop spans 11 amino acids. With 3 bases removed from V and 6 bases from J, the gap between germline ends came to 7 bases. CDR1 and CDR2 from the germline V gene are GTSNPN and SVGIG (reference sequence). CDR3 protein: CAWRDSDTQYF. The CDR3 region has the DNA TGTGCCTGGAGGGATAGCGATACGCAGTATTTT.

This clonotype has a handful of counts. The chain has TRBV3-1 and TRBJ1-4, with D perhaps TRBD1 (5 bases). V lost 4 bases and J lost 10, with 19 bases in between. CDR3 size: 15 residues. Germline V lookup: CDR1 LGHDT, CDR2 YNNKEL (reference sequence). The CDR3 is CASSPRVGADAKLFF. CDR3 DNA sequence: TGTGCCAGCAGCCCGCGGGTAGGGGCCGACGCAAAACTGTTTTTT.

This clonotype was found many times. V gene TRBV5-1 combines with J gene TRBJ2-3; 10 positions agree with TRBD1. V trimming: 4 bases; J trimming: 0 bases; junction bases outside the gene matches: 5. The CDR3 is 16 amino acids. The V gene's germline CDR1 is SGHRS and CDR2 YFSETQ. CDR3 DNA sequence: TGCGCCAGCAGCCCGGGACAGGGGTCTAGCACAGATACGCAGTATTTT. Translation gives CASSPGQGSSTDTQYF.

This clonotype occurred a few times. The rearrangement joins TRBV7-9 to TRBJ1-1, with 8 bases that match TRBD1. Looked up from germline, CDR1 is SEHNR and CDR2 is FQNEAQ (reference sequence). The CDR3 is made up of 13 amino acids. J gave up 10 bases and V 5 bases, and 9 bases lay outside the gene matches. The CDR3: CASSPRPQGAAFF. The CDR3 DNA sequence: TGTGCCAGCAGCCCTAGACCTCAGGGGGCAGCTTTCTTT.

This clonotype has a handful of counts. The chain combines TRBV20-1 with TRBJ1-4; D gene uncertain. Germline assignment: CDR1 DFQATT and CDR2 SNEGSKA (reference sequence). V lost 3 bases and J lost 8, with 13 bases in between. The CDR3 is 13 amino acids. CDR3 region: CSARRRVGEKLFF. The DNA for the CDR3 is TGCAGTGCTAGGAGGAGGGTTGGGGAAAAACTGTTTTTT.

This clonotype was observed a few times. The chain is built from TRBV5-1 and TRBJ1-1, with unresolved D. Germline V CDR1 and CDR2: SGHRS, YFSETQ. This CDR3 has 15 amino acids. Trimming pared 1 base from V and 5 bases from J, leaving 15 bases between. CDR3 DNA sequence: TGCGCCAGCAGCTTGCAAGGATACGAGGGAACTGAAGCTTTCTTT. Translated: CASSLQGYEGTEAFF.

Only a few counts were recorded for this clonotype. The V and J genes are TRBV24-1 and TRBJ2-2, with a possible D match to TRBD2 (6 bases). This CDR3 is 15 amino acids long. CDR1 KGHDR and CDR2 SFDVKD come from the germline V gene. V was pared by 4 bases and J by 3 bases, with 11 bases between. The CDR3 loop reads CATSESGLYTGELFF. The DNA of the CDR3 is TGTGCCACCAGTGAGTCGGGACTCTACACCGGGGAGCTGTTTTTT.

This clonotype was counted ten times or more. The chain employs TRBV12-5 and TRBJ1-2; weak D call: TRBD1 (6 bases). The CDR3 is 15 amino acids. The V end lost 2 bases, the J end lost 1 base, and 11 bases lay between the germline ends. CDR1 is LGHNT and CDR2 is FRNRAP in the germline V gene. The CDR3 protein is CASGLFAGDNYGYTF. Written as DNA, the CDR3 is TGTGCTAGTGGTTTGTTTGCAGGGGATAACTATGGCTACACCTTC.

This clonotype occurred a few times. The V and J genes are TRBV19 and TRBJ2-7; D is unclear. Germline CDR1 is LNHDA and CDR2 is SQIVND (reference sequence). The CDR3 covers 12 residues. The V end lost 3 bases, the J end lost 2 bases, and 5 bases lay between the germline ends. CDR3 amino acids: CASSILTYEQYF. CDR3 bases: TGTGCCAGTAGTATTCTGACCTACGAGCAGTACTTC.

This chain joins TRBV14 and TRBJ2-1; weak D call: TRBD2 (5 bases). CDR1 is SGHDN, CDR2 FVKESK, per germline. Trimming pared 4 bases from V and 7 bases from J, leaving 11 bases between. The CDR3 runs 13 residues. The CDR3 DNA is TGTGCCAGCAGCCTCGACTACAATAATGAGCAGTTCTTC. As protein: CASSLDYNNEQFF.

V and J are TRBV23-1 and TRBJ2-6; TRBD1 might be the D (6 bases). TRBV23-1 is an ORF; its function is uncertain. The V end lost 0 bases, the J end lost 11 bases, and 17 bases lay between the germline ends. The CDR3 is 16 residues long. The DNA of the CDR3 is TGCGCCAGCAGTCAATCCGAGACAGGCCATAGTCACGTCCTGACTTTC. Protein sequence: CASSQSETGHSHVLTF.

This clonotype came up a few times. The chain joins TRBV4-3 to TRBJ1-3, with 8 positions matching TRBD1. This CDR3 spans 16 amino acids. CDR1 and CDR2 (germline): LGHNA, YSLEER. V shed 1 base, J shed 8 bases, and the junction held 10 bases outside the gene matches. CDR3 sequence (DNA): TGCGCCAGCAGCCAAGGGGCCGGACAGGGTGGGGACACCATATATTTT. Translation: CASSQGAGQGGDTIYF.

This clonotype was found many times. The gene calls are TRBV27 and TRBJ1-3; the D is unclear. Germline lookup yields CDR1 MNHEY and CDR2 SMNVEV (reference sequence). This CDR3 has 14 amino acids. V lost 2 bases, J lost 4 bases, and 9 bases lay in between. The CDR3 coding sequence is TGTGCCAGCAGTTTAGTCCCGTACGGAAACACCATATATTTT. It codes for CASSLVPYGNTIYF.

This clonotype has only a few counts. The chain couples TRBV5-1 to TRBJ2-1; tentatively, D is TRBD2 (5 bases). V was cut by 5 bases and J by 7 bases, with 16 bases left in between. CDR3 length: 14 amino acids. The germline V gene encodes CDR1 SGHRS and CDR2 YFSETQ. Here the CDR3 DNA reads TGCGCCAGCAGGGAGGTCCGAGTAAGGAATGAGCAGTTCTTC. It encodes CASREVRVRNEQFF.

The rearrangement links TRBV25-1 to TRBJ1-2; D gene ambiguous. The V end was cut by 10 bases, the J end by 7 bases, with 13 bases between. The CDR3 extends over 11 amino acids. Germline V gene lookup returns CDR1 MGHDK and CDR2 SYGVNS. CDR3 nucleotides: TGTGCCACCGTCTCCTGGGGTGGCTACACCTTC. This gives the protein CATVSWGGYTF.

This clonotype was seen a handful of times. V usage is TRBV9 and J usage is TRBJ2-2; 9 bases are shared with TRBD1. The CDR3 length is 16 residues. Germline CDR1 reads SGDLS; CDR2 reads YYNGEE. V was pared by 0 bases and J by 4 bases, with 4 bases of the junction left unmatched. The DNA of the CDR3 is TGTGCCAGCAGCGTAGGCGGGGACAGGGTCACCGGGGAGCTGTTTTTT. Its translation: CASSVGGDRVTGELFF. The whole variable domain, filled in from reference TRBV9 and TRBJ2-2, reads DSGVTQTPKHLITATGQRVTLRCSPRSGDLSVYWYQQSLDQGLQFLIQYYNGEERAKGNILERFSAQQFPDLHSELNLSSLELGDSALYFCASSVGGDRVTGELFFGEGSRLTVL.

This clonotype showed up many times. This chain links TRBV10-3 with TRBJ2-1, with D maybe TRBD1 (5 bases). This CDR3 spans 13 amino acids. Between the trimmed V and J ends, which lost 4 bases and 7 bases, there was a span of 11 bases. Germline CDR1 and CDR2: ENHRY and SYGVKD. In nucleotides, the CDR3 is TGTGCCATCAGTGGACCAACAGGTAATGAGCAGTTCTTC. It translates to CAISGPTGNEQFF.

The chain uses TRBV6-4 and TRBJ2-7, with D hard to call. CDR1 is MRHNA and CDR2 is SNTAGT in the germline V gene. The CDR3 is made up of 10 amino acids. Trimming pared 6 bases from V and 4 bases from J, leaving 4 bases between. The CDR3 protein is CASRFYEQYV. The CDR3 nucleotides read TGTGCCAGCAGGTTTTACGAGCAGTACGTC.

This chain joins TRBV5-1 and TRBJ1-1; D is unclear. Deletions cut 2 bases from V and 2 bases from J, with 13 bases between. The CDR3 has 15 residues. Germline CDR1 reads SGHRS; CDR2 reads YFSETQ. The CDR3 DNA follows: TGCGCCAGCAGCTTCGTCCGAGAAGGCAACACTGAAGCTTTCTTT. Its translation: CASSFVREGNTEAFF.